The 29 T cell receptor beta chains below all came from one sample that was sequenced in a study of beta chain features in type 1 diabetes. cDNA synthesis used the whole RNA isolate, giving expressed TCRB sequences. The protocol was immunoSEQ multiplex PCR, while the TCRdb copy is restricted to in-frame clones and leaves out a portion. The sample carries under 250,000 clones, 13% to 15% recorded once. The sequencing input was naive CD4+ T cells from blood. The receptors here all came from a woman in her thirties or forties in good health.

There are a few counts of this clone. V is TRBV2 and J is TRBJ2-2, with D possibly TRBD1 on 5 matching bases. The CDR3 length is 14 residues. The germline V and J ends were trimmed by 0 bases and 7 bases, with 9 bases remaining between them. Germline CDR1 SNHLY, CDR2 FYNNEI. The CDR3 here is CASSEATGVGELFF. CDR3 DNA: TGTGCCAGCAGTGAAGCTACAGGAGTCGGGGAGCTGTTTTTT. Variable domain in full (rest from reference TRBV2 and TRBJ2-2): EPEVTQTPSHQVTQMGQEVILRCVPISNHLYFYWYRQILGQKVEFLVSFYNNEISEKSEIFDDQFSVERPDGSNFTLKIRSTKLEDSAMYFCASSEATGVGELFFGEGSRLTVL.

In this sample, this clone turned up a few times. V is TRBV7-2 and J is TRBJ1-5; possible D gene TRBD1, 5 bases. Looked up from germline, CDR1 is SGHTA and CDR2 is FQGNSA. The CDR3 extends over 14 amino acids. Trimming removed 4 bases from V and 2 bases from J, with 9 bases in between. Here the CDR3 DNA reads TGTGCCAGCAGCTCCACGGGGGGCAATCAGCCCCAGCATTTT. Amino acid sequence: CASSSTGGNQPQHF.

This clone has only a few counts. The J gene is TRBJ1-1, the V gene TRBV10-3; D not resolved. This CDR3 is 12 amino acids long. Germline V lookup: CDR1 ENHRY, CDR2 SYGVKD. Trimming cost V 6 bases and J 4 bases, with 9 bases left between them. The CDR3 reads CAIRGEGTEAFF. CDR3 DNA sequence: TGTGCCATCAGGGGAGAGGGCACTGAAGCTTTCTTT.

This sequence joins TRBV18 and TRBJ1-3; a possible D gene is TRBD1 (5 bases). The ends were cut back, 4 bases at V and 0 bases at J, with 7 bases in the middle. Germline CDR1 and CDR2: KGHSH and LQKENI. This CDR3 region has 14 residues. CDR3 sequence: CASSRDSSGNTIYF. The CDR3 bases are TGTGCCAGCTCACGAGACAGCTCTGGAAACACCATATATTTT.

The CDR3 coding sequence is TGTGCCAGCAGGGGCCCTGGCGGGGGGGCTCGGAAGACCCAGTACTTC. Its protein product is CASRGPGGGARKTQYF. The J gene is TRBJ2-5, the V gene TRBV2, with 9 bases lining up with TRBD2. The CDR3 covers 16 residues. CDR1 is SNHLY and CDR2 is FYNNEI in the germline V gene. Losses at the gene ends were 6 bases for V and 6 bases for J; bases not matched to a gene: 14.

V is TRBV21-1 and J is TRBJ1-2; the table's D call TRBD1 went unverified against the DNA. TRBV21-1 is given as a pseudogene. The CDR3 runs 18 residues. The DNA of the CDR3 is TGTGCCAGCAGCAAACCTGAAACTCGGACAGGGGAAGGGGATGGCTACACCTTC. Translation gives CASSKPETRTGEGDGYTF.

This clone has just a few counts. CDR3 in amino acids: CASSVEADSWGGTQYF. DNA for the CDR3: TGTGCCAGCAGCGTAGAAGCGGACAGTTGGGGGGGTACGCAGTATTTT. The chain recombines TRBV9 with TRBJ2-3, with a possible D match to TRBD2 (7 bases). In germline, CDR1 is SGDLS, CDR2 YYNGEE. The CDR3 covers 16 residues. Trimming removed 0 bases at V and 8 bases at J, with 19 bases between.

This clone was seen only a few times. V usage is TRBV4-2 and J usage is TRBJ1-2; 9 nucleotides align to TRBD1. The CDR3 runs to 15 residues. The J segment lost 6 bases and the V segment lost 3 bases, leaving 8 bases of the junction unmatched. Per germline, CDR1 LGHNA and CDR2 YNFKEQ. The CDR3 DNA reads TGTGCCAGCAGCCAGGGGACCGACAGGGGGAATGGCTACACCTTC. Protein: CASSQGTDRGNGYTF.

J is TRBJ1-5 and V is TRBV18; D is unresolved. The V gene's germline CDR1 is KGHSH and CDR2 LQKENI. CDR3 size: 15 residues. V lost 2 bases and J 0 bases, leaving 8 bases between the germline ends. The CDR3 is CASSPGINSNQPQHF. As DNA, the CDR3 is TGTGCCAGCTCACCAGGCATCAATAGCAATCAGCCCCAGCATTTT.

This chain links TRBV5-1 with TRBJ1-1; no clear D gene. Germline loops: CDR1 SGHRS, CDR2 YFSETQ. Trimming took off 1 base at V and 0 bases at J, with 10 bases between the two ends. The CDR3 consists of 15 residues. The DNA of the CDR3 is TGCGCCAGCAGCTTGACAGTTGGCATGAACACTGAAGCTTTCTTT. Protein product: CASSLTVGMNTEAFF.

The rearrangement joins TRBV5-4 to TRBJ1-2; 8 bases are shared with TRBD1. The length of the CDR3 is 17 residues. The V segment lost 1 base and the J segment 6 bases; nucleotides outside the gene matches: 14. The germline V gene encodes CDR1 SGHNT and CDR2 YYREEE (reference sequence). CDR3 nucleotide sequence: TGTGCCAGCAGCTTGAAGAACAGGGGGGGGTCCGAGAATGGCTACACCTTC. Amino acid sequence: CASSLKNRGGSENGYTF.

V is TRBV5-1 and J is TRBJ2-7; 11 bases fit TRBD2. The CDR3 length is 16 residues. Germline values: CDR1 SGHRS, CDR2 YFSETQ. After removal of 4 bases from V and 4 bases from J, the junction contained 10 bases not matched to a gene. For the CDR3, the DNA is TGCGCCAGCAGCCCGCTAGCGGGGGGAGTGGAGTACGAGCAGTACTTC. Translated, it gives CASSPLAGGVEYEQYF.

This clone came up a few times. The gene calls are TRBV2 and TRBJ1-4, with D possibly being TRBD1 (6 bases). The CDR3 runs 15 residues. Trimming left V 5 bases short and J 5 bases short, with 15 bases between. Germline assignment: CDR1 SNHLY and CDR2 FYNNEI. The CDR3 region has the DNA TGTGCCAGCAGTCCGTGGGGGGGGGCGAATGAAAAACTGTTTTTT. It specifies CASSPWGGANEKLFF.

The chain carries TRBV5-8 and TRBJ1-1, with a weak D call TRBD1 (6 bases). The CDR3 extends over 14 amino acids. CDR1 SGHTS and CDR2 YDEGEE come from the germline V gene. Trimming took 4 bases from V and 3 from J, leaving 13 bases between them. The CDR3 region is CASSLTGADTEAFF. DNA of the CDR3: TGTGCCAGCAGCCTGACAGGAGCGGACACTGAAGCTTTCTTT.

The chain links TRBV6-5 to TRBJ1-6; 7 bases are a match to TRBD1. Germline loops: CDR1 MNHEY, CDR2 SVGAGI. This CDR3 is 14 amino acids long. Trimming removed 6 bases from V and 7 bases from J; junction bases left unmatched: 6. CDR3 sequence (DNA): TGTGCCAGCAGCTTAGACAGGGCGAATTCACCCCTCCACTTT. Protein: CASSLDRANSPLHF.

V gene TRBV5-1 combines with J gene TRBJ1-2; maybe TRBD1 (6 bases). The CDR3 runs to 19 residues. Trimming removed 1 base from V and 4 bases from J, with 26 bases in between. From germline, CDR1 is SGHRS and CDR2 YFSETQ. The CDR3 nucleotides are TGCGCCAGCAGCTTGACCGGGACACAGAGTCCTTCCACCTTCTATGGCTACACCTTC. Protein: CASSLTGTQSPSTFYGYTF.

This chain connects TRBV5-1 to TRBJ1-5; 7 bases line up with TRBD1. After removal of 7 bases from V and 5 bases from J, the junction contained 6 bases not matched to a gene. The germline V gene encodes CDR1 SGHRS and CDR2 YFSETQ. This CDR3 comprises 13 residues. The CDR3 sequence: CASRDSSDQPQHF. CDR3 nucleotide sequence: TGCGCCAGCCGGGACAGCAGTGATCAGCCCCAGCATTTT.

This clone was recorded a few times. The rearrangement links TRBV5-4 to TRBJ2-1; 7 bases map to TRBD1. CDR3 length: 14 residues. V shed 5 bases and J 8 bases; nucleotides not matched to a gene: 10. Germline V gives CDR1 SGHNT, CDR2 YYREEE (reference sequence). The CDR3 DNA follows: TGTGCCAGCAGACCGGTCGACAGGGTCGATGAGCAGTTCTTC. Its translation: CASRPVDRVDEQFF.

This clone was found a few times. The CDR3 sequence: CASNPTGTTNEKLFF. CDR3 bases: TGTGCCAGCAACCCGACGGGGACTACTAATGAAAAACTGTTTTTT. The V call is TRBV11-2, the J call TRBJ1-4; tentatively, D is TRBD1 (5 bases). The germline V gene encodes CDR1 SGHAT and CDR2 FQNNGV. The V and J ends lost 7 bases and 2 bases respectively, with 14 bases between them. The CDR3 runs to 15 residues.

This clone was counted at least ten times. This chain links TRBV23-1 with TRBJ1-2; tentative D call: TRBD1 (5 bases). TRBV23-1 is filed as an ORF, its function uncertain. This CDR3 is built from 14 residues. V gave up 3 bases and J gave up 4 bases, with 12 bases separating them. This chain's CDR3 is CASSHIAGLYGYTF. The CDR3 nucleotides read TGCGCCAGCAGTCATATTGCAGGGCTCTATGGCTACACCTTC.

The V and J genes are TRBV7-2 and TRBJ1-1; D remains ambiguous. This CDR3 has 12 amino acids. Germline V gives CDR1 SGHTA, CDR2 FQGNSA. V was clipped by 5 bases and J by 2 bases, with 6 bases between them. For the CDR3, the DNA is TGTGCCAGCAGCACACTAAACACTGAAGCTTTCTTT. Protein sequence: CASSTLNTEAFF.

This clone was observed a few times. The chain employs TRBV19 and TRBJ1-1; 8 bases agree with TRBD1. V shed 9 bases, J shed 3 bases, and the junction held 9 bases outside the gene matches. The CDR3 extends over 14 amino acids. CDR1 and CDR2 from the germline V gene are LNHDA and SQIVND (reference sequence). The CDR3 sequence: CARTLGQGDTEAFF. CDR3 nucleotides: TGTGCCAGAACCCTCGGACAGGGAGACACTGAAGCTTTCTTT.

This clone turned up a few times. The chain's CDR3 is CATRRSSGGFYEQYF. CDR3 nucleotide sequence: TGTGCCACGCGCCGTAGTAGCGGGGGGTTCTACGAGCAGTACTTC. This sequence joins TRBV2 and TRBJ2-7; 10 positions match TRBD2. Germline V lookup: CDR1 SNHLY, CDR2 FYNNEI. V shed 10 bases, J shed 3 bases, and the junction held 12 bases outside the gene matches. This CDR3 contains 15 residues.

The table lists this clone with a few counts. The chain recombines TRBV7-2 with TRBJ2-3; D call uncertain. Per the germline V gene, CDR1 is SGHTA and CDR2 is FQGNSA. This CDR3 is 16 amino acids long. V was clipped by 5 bases and J by 2 bases, with 17 bases between them. CDR3 residues: CASSATYRVSTDTQYF. DNA for the CDR3: TGTGCCAGCAGCGCAACTTACAGAGTATCCACAGATACGCAGTATTTT. The full variable domain, in which reference TRBV7-2 and TRBJ2-3 provide the parts outside the CDR3, is GAGVSQSPSNKVTEKGKDVELRCDPISGHTALYWYRQSLGQGLEFLIYFQGNSAPDKSGLPSDRFSAERTGGSVSTLTIQRTQQEDSAVYLCASSATYRVSTDTQYFGPGTRLTVL.

The J gene is TRBJ2-2, the V gene TRBV7-7, with a weak D call TRBD2 (7 bases). There are 16 residues in the CDR3. Germline CDR1 and CDR2: SSHAT and FNYEAQ (reference sequence). The CDR3 reads CAIRGRGARGTGELFF. CDR3 DNA sequence: TGTGCTATCCGTGGTCGGGGGGCCCGTGGGACCGGGGAGCTGTTTTTT.

The chain links TRBV6-5 to TRBJ2-1; TRBD2 is a possible D gene (6 bases). Germline lookup yields CDR1 MNHEY and CDR2 SVGAGI. The CDR3 is made up of 15 amino acids. V was clipped by 5 bases and J by 4 bases, with 15 bases between them. In nucleotides, the CDR3 is TGTGCCAGCAGTAGGGACTCGGGGAATTACAATGAGCAGTTCTTC. Translation gives CASSRDSGNYNEQFF.

This clone occurred a few times. The J gene is TRBJ2-1, the V gene TRBV29-1; 7 nucleotides match TRBD1. J lost 1 base, V lost 4 bases, and 4 bases had no gene match. Per germline, CDR1 SQVTM and CDR2 ANQGSEA. The CDR3 has 14 residues. The CDR3 bases are TGCAGCGTTGGGGTGACAGGGTCCTACAATGAGCAGTTCTTC. This translates into CSVGVTGSYNEQFF.

The gene calls are TRBV5-4 and TRBJ1-1; D is unclear. This CDR3 is built from 14 residues. V was cut by 3 bases and J by 6 bases, with 15 bases left in between. The germline CDR1 and CDR2 sequences are SGHNT and YYREEE (reference sequence). The DNA for the CDR3 is TGTGCCAGCAGCTCAGTGGGTTCGAGGGCTGAAGCTTTCTTT. Its protein product is CASSSVGSRAEAFF.

This chain uses TRBV29-1 with TRBJ2-7, with 15 bases identical to TRBD2. The CDR3 has 17 residues. With 7 bases clipped from V and 2 bases from J, the junction kept 12 bases outside the gene matches. Germline V lookup: CDR1 SQVTM, CDR2 ANQGSEA. The CDR3 reads CSAGLGLAGGSPYEQYF. The CDR3 region has the DNA TGCAGCGCTGGCCTGGGACTAGCGGGGGGAAGTCCCTACGAGCAGTACTTC.